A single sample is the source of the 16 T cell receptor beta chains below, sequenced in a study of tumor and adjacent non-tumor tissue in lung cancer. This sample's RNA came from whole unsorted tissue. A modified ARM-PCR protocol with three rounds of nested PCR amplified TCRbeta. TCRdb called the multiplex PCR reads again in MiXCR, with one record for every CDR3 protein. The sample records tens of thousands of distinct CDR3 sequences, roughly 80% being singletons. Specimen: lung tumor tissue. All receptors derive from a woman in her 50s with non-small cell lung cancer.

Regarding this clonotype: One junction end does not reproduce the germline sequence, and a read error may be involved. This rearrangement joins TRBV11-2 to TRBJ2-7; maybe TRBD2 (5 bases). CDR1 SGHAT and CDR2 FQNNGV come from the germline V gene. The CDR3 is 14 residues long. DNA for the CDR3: TGTGCCAACAGCTTAGTGACCGGGACCTACGAGCAGTACTTC. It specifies CANSLVTGTYEQYF.

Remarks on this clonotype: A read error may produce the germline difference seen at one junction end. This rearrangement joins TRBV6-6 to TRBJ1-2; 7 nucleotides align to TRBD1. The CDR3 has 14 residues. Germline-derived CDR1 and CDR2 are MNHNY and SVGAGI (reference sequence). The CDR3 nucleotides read TGTGCCAACGGAGGGGGCCCAGCTAATTATGGCTACACGTTC. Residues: CANGGGPANYGYTF.

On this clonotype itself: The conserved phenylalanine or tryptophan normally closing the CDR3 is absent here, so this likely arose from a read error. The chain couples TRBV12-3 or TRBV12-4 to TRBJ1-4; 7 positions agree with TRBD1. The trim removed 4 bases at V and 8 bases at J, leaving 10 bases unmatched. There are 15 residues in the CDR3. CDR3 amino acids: CASSSATGSGEKLFS. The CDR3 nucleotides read TGTGCCAGCAGTTCCGCGACAGGGAGCGGCGAAAAACTGTTTTCT.

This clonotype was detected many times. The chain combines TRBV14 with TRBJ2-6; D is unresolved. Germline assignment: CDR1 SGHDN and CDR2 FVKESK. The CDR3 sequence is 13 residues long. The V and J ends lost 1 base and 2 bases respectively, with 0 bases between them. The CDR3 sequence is CASSQAGANVLTF. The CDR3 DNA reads TGTGCCAGCAGCCAAGCTGGGGCCAACGTCCTGACTTTC.

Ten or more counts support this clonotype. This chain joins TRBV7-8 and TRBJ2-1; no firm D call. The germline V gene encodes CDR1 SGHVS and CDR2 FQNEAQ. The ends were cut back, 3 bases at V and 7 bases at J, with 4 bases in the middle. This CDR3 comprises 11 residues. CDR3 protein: CASSFVNEQFF. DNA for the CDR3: TGTGCCAGCAGCTTCGTGAATGAGCAGTTCTTC.

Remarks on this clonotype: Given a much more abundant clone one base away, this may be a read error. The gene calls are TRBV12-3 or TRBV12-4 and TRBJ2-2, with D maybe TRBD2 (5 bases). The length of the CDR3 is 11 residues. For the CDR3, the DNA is TGTGCCAGCAGTTTACCCGGGGAGCCGTATTTT. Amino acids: CASSLPGEPYF.

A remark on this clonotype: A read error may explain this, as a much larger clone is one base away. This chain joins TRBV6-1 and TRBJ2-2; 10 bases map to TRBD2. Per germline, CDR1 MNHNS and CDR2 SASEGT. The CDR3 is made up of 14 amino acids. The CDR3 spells CASSLAGDAGELLF. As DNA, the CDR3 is TGTGCCAGCAGTCTAGCGGGAGACGCCGGGGAGCTGCTTTTT.

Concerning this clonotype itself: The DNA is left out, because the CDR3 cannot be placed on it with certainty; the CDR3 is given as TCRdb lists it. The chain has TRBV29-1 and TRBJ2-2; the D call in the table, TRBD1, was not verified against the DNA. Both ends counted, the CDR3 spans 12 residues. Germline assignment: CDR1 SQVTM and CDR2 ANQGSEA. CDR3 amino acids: CSVGQGAGEPFF.

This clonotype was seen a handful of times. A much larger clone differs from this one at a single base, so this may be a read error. This CDR3 reads CASSPPRVFYEQYF. DNA of the CDR3: TGTGCCAGCAGCCCCCCCAGAGTATTCTACGAGCAGTACTTC. The chain carries TRBV14 and TRBJ2-7; unclear D gene. This CDR3 contains 14 residues. Between the trimmed V and J ends, which lost 4 bases and 3 bases, there was a span of 13 bases. Germline loops: CDR1 SGHDN, CDR2 FVKESK.

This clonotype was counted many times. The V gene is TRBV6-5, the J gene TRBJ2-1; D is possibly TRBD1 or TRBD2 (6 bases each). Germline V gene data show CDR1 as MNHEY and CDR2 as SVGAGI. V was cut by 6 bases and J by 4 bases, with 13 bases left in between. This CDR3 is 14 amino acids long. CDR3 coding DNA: TGTGCCAGCAGGGAGACAGGAGGGTACAATGAGCAGTTCTTC. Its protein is CASRETGGYNEQFF.

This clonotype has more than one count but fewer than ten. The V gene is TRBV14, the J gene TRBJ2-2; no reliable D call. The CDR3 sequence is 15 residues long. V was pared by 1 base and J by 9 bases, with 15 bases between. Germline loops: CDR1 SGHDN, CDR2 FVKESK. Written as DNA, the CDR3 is TGTGCCAGCAGCCAAGGACACCATCGGACCTGGGAGCTGTTTTTT. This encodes CASSQGHHRTWELFF.

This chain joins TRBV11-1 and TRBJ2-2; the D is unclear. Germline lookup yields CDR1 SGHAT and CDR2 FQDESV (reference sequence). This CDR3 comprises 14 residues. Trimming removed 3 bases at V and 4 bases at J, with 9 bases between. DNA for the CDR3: TGTGCCAGCAGCTTGCGTCTAACCACCGGGGAGCTGTTTTTT. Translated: CASSLRLTTGELFF.

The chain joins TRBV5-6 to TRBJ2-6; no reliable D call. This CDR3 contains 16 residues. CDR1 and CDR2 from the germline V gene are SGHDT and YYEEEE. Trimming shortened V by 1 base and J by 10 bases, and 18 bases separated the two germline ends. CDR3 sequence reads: CASSLWRRSVANVLTF. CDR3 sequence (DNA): TGTGCCAGCAGCTTGTGGCGGCGGTCTGTGGCGAACGTCCTGACTTTC.

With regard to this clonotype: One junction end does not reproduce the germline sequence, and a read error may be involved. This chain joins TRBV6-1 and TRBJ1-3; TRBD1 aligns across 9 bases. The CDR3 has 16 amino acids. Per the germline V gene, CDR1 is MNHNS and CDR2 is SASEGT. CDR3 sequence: CAGSDPGQGPGNTMYF. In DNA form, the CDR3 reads TGTGCCGGCAGTGACCCAGGACAGGGGCCGGGAAACACCATGTATTTT.

CDR3 loop: CASSPRTSGRALWWQYF. The DNA for the CDR3 is TGTGCCAGCAGCCCCAGGACTAGCGGGAGGGCATTGTGGTGGCAGTACTTC. The rearrangement links TRBV11-2 to TRBJ2-7; 15 bases are shared with TRBD2. Germline values: CDR1 SGHAT, CDR2 FQNNGV. V shed 5 bases, J shed 9 bases, and the junction held 14 bases outside the gene matches. This CDR3 region has 17 residues.

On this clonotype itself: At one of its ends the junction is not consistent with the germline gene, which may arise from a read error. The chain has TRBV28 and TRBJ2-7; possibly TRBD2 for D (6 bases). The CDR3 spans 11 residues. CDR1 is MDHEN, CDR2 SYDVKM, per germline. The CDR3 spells CASMGRTIISF. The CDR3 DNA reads TGTGCCAGCATGGGGAGGACAATAATATCCTTC.